This T cell receptor beta chain was recovered during a study of CD8+ T cells in alopecia areata. Germline loops: CDR1 SQVTM, CDR2 ANQGSEA. V shed 6 bases, J shed 8 bases, and the junction held 4 bases outside the gene matches. The CDR3 totals 12 residues. Treatment described: oral pan-JAK inhibitor, 5-10 mg twice daily. The sequencing template was cDNA reverse transcribed from extracted RNA. Only in-frame clones appear in the TCRdb table, and some are missing; sequencing was by immunoSEQ multiplex PCR. The repertoire includes 150,000 to 250,000 clones, more than 55% of them detected once, and approximately 3.5% sits in the top ten. The study's findings and limits: Researchers reported that TCR sharing among patients proved less clear than in mice, possibly HLA-linked.

As concerns this clone: The target antigen is unknown.

This sample comprised CD4+ T cells sorted from blood, obtained at week 4, from a patient treated with tofacitinib. The clonotype originates from a human donor with alopecia areata. The rearrangement uses TRBV29-1 and TRBJ1-2, with 12 bases matching TRBD1. In DNA, the CDR3 is TGCAGCGTCGGGACAGGGGGCCTAGGCTACACCTTC. Its translation: CSVGTGGLGYTF.